This T cell receptor beta chain was sequenced for a study of blood T cell repertoires in COVID-19. Study in general: The United States, Italy and Spain provided the acute and convalescent COVID-19 samples. In each case, the material was cDNA or gDNA derived from T cells, B-cell-depleted T cells, or PBMCs.

In the authors' methods: From reference gene primer amplification, estimates of nucleated cell counts were derived. Some clones are missing from TCRdb's copy, which holds only in-frame ones; the method was immunoSEQ multiplex PCR. V and J calls plus clone size are reproduced from that table; the DNA served to infer D and trimming. The sample consists of about 170,000 clones, 70% to 90% of them appearing once. The CDR3 totals 15 residues. In germline, CDR1 is SQVTM, CDR2 ANQGSEA. The junction had 12 bases not matched to a gene; V was cut back by 4 bases and J by 7 bases. The sequence was obtained from a man aged 55-75 years who had recovered from COVID-19. V gene TRBV29-1 combines with J gene TRBJ2-5, with 10 positions matching TRBD1. Material: peripheral blood. The CDR3 loop is CSVASGQGISGTQYF. CDR3 in DNA: TGCAGCGTTGCGTCGGGACAGGGGATTTCAGGGACCCAGTACTTC.